This passage covers 21 T cell receptor beta chains from one sample sequenced in a study of regulatory T cells in long-lasting Graves disease. As for time point: newly diagnosed GD, antithyroid drugs for less than 3 months. Extracted RNA from PBMCs served as the source of the TCR library. Building of the TCR beta libraries involved iRepertoire HTBI primers and Arm-PCR of CDR3 regions. TCRdb re-called the multiplex PCR reads with MiXCR, one entry per CDR3 protein. Of over 500,000 distinct CDR3 sequences listed, roughly 15% are singletons. This same sample was also taken into another study, of T cells in Graves' hyperthyroidism and ophthalmopathy.

The sequences come from peripheral blood mononuclear cells (PBMCs), collected at new diagnosis, from a patient treated with antithyroid drugs. Every receptor here comes from a woman aged 30 to 39 with Graves disease.

The chain is built from TRBV3-1 and TRBJ2-3; 10 bases map to TRBD2. This CDR3 is built from 19 residues. Germline assignment: CDR1 LGHDT and CDR2 YNNKEL (reference sequence). V shed 1 base, J shed 2 bases, and the junction held 12 bases outside the gene matches. The CDR3 spells CASSQVTNSGRRNTDTQYF. As DNA, the CDR3 is TGTGCCAGCAGCCAAGTCACGAATAGCGGGAGGCGTAACACAGATACGCAGTATTTT.

This clonotype was counted once. Germline and junction disagree at one end, which may indicate a read error. This chain joins TRBV10-3 and TRBJ2-5; no firm D call. Germline CDR1 reads ENHRY; CDR2 reads SYGVKD. CDR3 length: 12 residues. As DNA, the CDR3 is TGTGCCATCAGTGATGGGGAAGAGACCCAGCACTTC. This codes for CAISDGEETQHF.

The chain recombines TRBV10-3 with TRBJ2-7; 10 nucleotides agree with TRBD1. The CDR3 covers 17 residues. Trimming took 0 bases from V and 7 from J; bases not matched to a gene: 12. Germline V gene lookup returns CDR1 ENHRY and CDR2 SYGVKD. The CDR3: CAISESISGTGVSEQYF. CDR3 DNA: TGTGCCATCAGTGAGTCGATTTCCGGGACAGGGGTAAGTGAGCAGTACTTC.

The sample holds a few counts of this clonotype. The J gene is TRBJ2-3, the V gene TRBV7-3; a weak D match, TRBD2 (6 bases). Germline CDR1 and CDR2: SGHTA and FQGTGA. The CDR3 has 18 residues. V was cut by 2 bases and J by 3 bases, with 21 bases left in between. The CDR3 bases are TGTGCCAGCAGCTTACGGGGGTTGGGGAGTAGTACGACAGATACGCAGTATTTT. Translated: CASSLRGLGSSTTDTQYF.

This clonotype was seen at least ten times. For the CDR3, the DNA is TGCGCCAGCAGCTGGACAACAGGGGTGAACACTGAAGCTTTCTTT. It yields the protein CASSWTTGVNTEAFF. The J gene is TRBJ1-1, the V gene TRBV5-1; 7 bases line up with TRBD1. Germline CDR1 reads SGHRS; CDR2 reads YFSETQ. V dropped 3 bases and J dropped 0; count of bases not matched to a gene: 5. This CDR3 spans 15 amino acids.

This clonotype was detected many times. The chain couples TRBV10-1 to TRBJ2-3; possibly TRBD1 for D (6 bases). Germline assignment: CDR1 WNHNN and CDR2 SYGVQD (reference sequence). The CDR3 extends over 14 amino acids. Trimming took 3 bases from V and 3 from J, leaving 10 bases between them. This CDR3 reads CASSDRGWTDTQYF. The CDR3 region has the DNA TGCGCCAGCAGTGACAGGGGTTGGACAGATACGCAGTATTTT.

The chain uses TRBV7-2 and TRBJ1-3; no definite D call. Germline loops: CDR1 SGHTA, CDR2 FQGNSA. V lost 5 bases to trimming and J lost 0 bases, with 11 bases between them. The CDR3 loop spans 15 amino acids. The CDR3 sequence is CASSLRRSSGNTIYF. Written as DNA, the CDR3 is TGTGCCAGCAGCCTACGTCGGAGCTCTGGAAACACCATATATTTT.

This clonotype has ten or more counts. The chain recombines TRBV20-1 with TRBJ2-7; TRBD2 agrees at 11 bases. Germline V gene sequence: CDR1 DFQATT, CDR2 SNEGSKA (reference sequence). Trimming removed 5 bases from V and 6 bases from J; junction bases left unmatched: 21. The CDR3 covers 18 residues. CDR3 in amino acids: CSALGAGLAGEGLSEQYF. In DNA, the CDR3 is TGCAGTGCTTTAGGGGCTGGACTAGCGGGTGAGGGACTATCCGAGCAGTACTTC.

This clonotype appeared many times. The chain recombines TRBV3-1 with TRBJ1-4; D perhaps matches TRBD1 (5 bases). In germline, CDR1 is LGHDT, CDR2 YNNKEL (reference sequence). Trimming took off 4 bases at V and 5 bases at J, with 11 bases between the two ends. The length of the CDR3 is 14 residues. For the CDR3, the DNA is TGTGCCAGCAGCCTCAGGGACCGGAATGAAAAACTGTTTTTT. Its protein is CASSLRDRNEKLFF.

The V gene is TRBV2, the J gene TRBJ2-6; D not resolved. With 7 bases removed from V and 4 bases from J, the gap between germline ends came to 11 bases. This CDR3 contains 14 residues. Germline assignment: CDR1 SNHLY and CDR2 FYNNEI. CDR3 amino acids: CASTPASGANVLTF. The CDR3 region has the DNA TGTGCCAGCACCCCGGCTTCAGGGGCCAACGTCCTGACTTTC.

This clonotype was picked up many times. The chain combines TRBV2 with TRBJ2-7; perhaps TRBD2 as D (6 bases). Germline V gene data show CDR1 as SNHLY and CDR2 as FYNNEI. V shed 3 bases and J shed 7 bases, with 13 bases lying between them. The CDR3 spans 13 residues. The DNA of the CDR3 is TGTGCCAGCAGTGAGACGCGGGCGGGAGAGCAGTACTTC. It specifies CASSETRAGEQYF.

The V and J genes are TRBV6-1 and TRBJ2-7; 8 bases fit TRBD2. The CDR3 runs to 15 residues. CDR1 and CDR2 from the germline V gene are MNHNS and SASEGT. V lost 2 bases and J lost 1; bases outside the gene matches: 4. The DNA of the CDR3 is TGTGCCAGCAGTGAAAGCGGGAGCAGGTCCTACGAGCAGTACTTC. This encodes CASSESGSRSYEQYF.

This clonotype was seen a few times. The chain employs TRBV5-1 and TRBJ2-3; 9 nucleotides match TRBD1. Germline loops: CDR1 SGHRS, CDR2 YFSETQ. Germline trimming cut 2 bases from V and 3 bases from J; bases unmatched to any gene: 4. The CDR3 runs 15 residues. In nucleotides, the CDR3 is TGCGCCAGCAGCTTAAGGGGACAGGGAACAGATACGCAGTATTTT. Translation: CASSLRGQGTDTQYF. The full variable domain, completed using reference TRBV5-1 and TRBJ2-3, is KAGVTQTPRYLIKTRGQQVTLSCSPISGHRSVSWYQQTPGQGLQFLFEYFSETQRNKGNFPGRFSGRQFSNSRSEMNVSTLELGDSALYLCASSLRGQGTDTQYFGPGTRLTVL.

In this sample, this clonotype turned up many times. The rearrangement joins TRBV20-1 to TRBJ2-5, with 7 bases lining up with TRBD2. V lost 5 bases, J lost 3 bases, and 6 bases stayed unmatched. The CDR3 sequence is 13 residues long. In germline, CDR1 is DFQATT, CDR2 SNEGSKA (reference sequence). The CDR3 coding sequence is TGCAGTGCTCGGCTAGCGGTAAAAGAGACCCAGTACTTC. Protein product: CSARLAVKETQYF.

This clonotype has just a few counts. The chain carries TRBV20-1 and TRBJ1-1; 11 bases agree with TRBD1. CDR3 length: 14 residues. V shed 6 bases and J 6 bases; nucleotides not matched to a gene: 9. Germline-derived CDR1 and CDR2 are DFQATT and SNEGSKA (reference sequence). The CDR3, as DNA: TGCAGTGCGCTGCGGACAGGGGGCTGGGCTGAAGCTTTCTTT. Translated, it gives CSALRTGGWAEAFF.

This clonotype occurred a few times. CDR3 protein: CSAREVGTGTNSPLHF. CDR3 sequence (DNA): TGCAGTGCTAGAGAAGTCGGGACAGGGACTAATTCACCCCTCCACTTT. The chain joins TRBV20-1 to TRBJ1-6; 9 bases fit TRBD1. CDR1 and CDR2 (germline): DFQATT, SNEGSKA (reference sequence). The V segment lost 0 bases and the J segment 6 bases; nucleotides outside the gene matches: 6. This CDR3 has 16 residues.

The rearrangement joins TRBV4-1 to TRBJ2-7, with D maybe TRBD1 (6 bases). V was trimmed by 1 base and J by 4 bases, leaving 14 bases between them. This CDR3 spans 15 amino acids. Per the germline V gene, CDR1 is MGHRA and CDR2 is YSYEKL. Written as DNA, the CDR3 is TGCGCCAGCAGCCAAGCCCCTGACGGGACATACGAGCAGTACTTC. Translation gives CASSQAPDGTYEQYF.

This clonotype was detected many times. The V call is TRBV3-1, the J call TRBJ2-7, with 8 bases aligning to TRBD2. With V trimmed by 5 bases and J by 7 bases, 13 bases remained unmatched. This CDR3 is 15 amino acids long. Per germline, CDR1 LGHDT and CDR2 YNNKEL (reference sequence). The CDR3 sequence is CASSEPTGGLGEQYF. CDR3 sequence (DNA): TGTGCCAGCAGCGAACCTACGGGGGGGCTTGGTGAGCAGTACTTC.

The chain has TRBV20-1 and TRBJ1-2; no clear D gene. With 5 bases removed from V and 6 bases from J, the gap between germline ends came to 13 bases. The germline gives CDR1 DFQATT, CDR2 SNEGSKA (reference sequence). The CDR3 sequence is 12 residues long. The chain's CDR3 is CSAPRDIHGYTF. CDR3 coding DNA: TGCAGTGCTCCGCGGGATATCCATGGCTACACCTTC.

The chain couples TRBV5-1 to TRBJ2-7, with 8 bases identical to TRBD1. V was pared by 3 bases and J by 5 bases, with 7 bases of the junction left unmatched. The CDR3 totals 14 residues. Germline CDR1 is SGHRS and CDR2 is YFSETQ. In DNA, the CDR3 is TGCGCCAGCAGCTCCGGACAGGGCTCGGACGAGCAGTACTTC. It codes for CASSSGQGSDEQYF.

The CDR3 coding sequence is TGTGCCAGCAGCTTAGCGCCCCCCGGAGATGGAAACACCATATATTTT. Its translation is CASSLAPPGDGNTIYF. The chain recombines TRBV7-6 with TRBJ1-3; D gene unclear. With 0 bases removed from V and 3 bases from J, the gap between germline ends came to 12 bases. CDR3 length: 16 amino acids. CDR1 and CDR2 (germline): SGHVS, FNYEAQ.